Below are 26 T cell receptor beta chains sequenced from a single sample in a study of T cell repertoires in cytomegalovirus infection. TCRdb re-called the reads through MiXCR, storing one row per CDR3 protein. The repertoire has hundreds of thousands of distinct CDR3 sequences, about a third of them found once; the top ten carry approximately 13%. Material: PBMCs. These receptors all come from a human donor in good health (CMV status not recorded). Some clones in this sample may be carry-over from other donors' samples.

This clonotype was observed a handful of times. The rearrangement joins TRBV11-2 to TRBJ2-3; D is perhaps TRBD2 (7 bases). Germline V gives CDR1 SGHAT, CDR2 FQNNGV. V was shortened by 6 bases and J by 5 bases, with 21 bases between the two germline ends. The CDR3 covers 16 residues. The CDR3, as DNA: TGTGCCAGCAGGGAAATGGAGGGGGGGCTGGAAGATACGCAGTATTTT. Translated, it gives CASREMEGGLEDTQYF.

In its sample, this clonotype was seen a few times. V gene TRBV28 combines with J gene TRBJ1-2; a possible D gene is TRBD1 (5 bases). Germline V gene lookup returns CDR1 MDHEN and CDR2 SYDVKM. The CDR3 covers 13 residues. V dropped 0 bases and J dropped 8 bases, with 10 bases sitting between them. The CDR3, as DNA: TGTGCCAGCAGTTTATGGGGACTGGAAGGCTACACCTTC. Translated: CASSLWGLEGYTF.

The CDR3 DNA sequence: TGTGCCAGTGGTGTTAGAAGGGCCACAGATACGCAGTATTTT. Translated, it gives CASGVRRATDTQYF. This chain connects TRBV2 to TRBJ2-3; D gene unclear. The V gene's germline CDR1 is SNHLY and CDR2 FYNNEI. The CDR3 runs 14 residues. Trimming pared 9 bases from V and 2 bases from J, leaving 15 bases between.

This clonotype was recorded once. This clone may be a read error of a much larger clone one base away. The CDR3 protein is CANSLSPLGQGVRTQYF. CDR3 in DNA: TGTGCCAACAGCTTATCTCCTCTCGGCCAGGGGGTCAGGACCCAGTACTTC. V gene TRBV7-2 combines with J gene TRBJ2-5; 7 bases agree with TRBD1. The CDR3 is made up of 17 amino acids. Germline CDR1 SGHTA, CDR2 FQGNSA.

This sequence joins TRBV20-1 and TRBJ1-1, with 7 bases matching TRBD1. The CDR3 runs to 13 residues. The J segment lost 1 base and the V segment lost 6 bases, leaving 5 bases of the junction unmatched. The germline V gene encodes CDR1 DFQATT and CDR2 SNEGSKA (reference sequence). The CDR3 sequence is CSALQGTNTEAFF. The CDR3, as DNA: TGCAGTGCCCTACAGGGGACGAACACTGAAGCTTTCTTT.

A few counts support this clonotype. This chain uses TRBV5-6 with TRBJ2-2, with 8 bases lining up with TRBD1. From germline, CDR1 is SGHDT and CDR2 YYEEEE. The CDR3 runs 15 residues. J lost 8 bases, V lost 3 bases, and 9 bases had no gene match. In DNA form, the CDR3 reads TGTGCCAGCAGCTACCGGACAGGGATCGTAGGGGAGCTGTTTTTT. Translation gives CASSYRTGIVGELFF. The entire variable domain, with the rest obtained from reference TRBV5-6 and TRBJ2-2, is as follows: DAGVTQSPTHLIKTRGQQVTLRCSPKSGHDTVSWYQQALGQGPQFIFQYYEEEERQRGNFPDRFSGHQFPNYSSELNVNALLLGDSALYLCASSYRTGIVGELFFGEGSRLTVL.

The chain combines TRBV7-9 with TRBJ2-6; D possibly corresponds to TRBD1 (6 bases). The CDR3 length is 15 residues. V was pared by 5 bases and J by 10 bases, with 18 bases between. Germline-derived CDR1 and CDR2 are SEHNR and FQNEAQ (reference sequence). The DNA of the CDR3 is TGTGCCAGCAGCCTTCCCAAGACAGGCGTTAACGTCCTGACTTTC. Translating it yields CASSLPKTGVNVLTF.

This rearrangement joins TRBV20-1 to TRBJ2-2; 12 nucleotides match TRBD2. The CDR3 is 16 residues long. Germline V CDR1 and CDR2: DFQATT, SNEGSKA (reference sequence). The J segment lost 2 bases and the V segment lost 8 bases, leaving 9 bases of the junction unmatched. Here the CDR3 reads CSSRLAGGANTGELFF. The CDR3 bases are TGCAGTTCCCGCCTAGCGGGGGGGGCAAACACCGGGGAGCTGTTTTTT.

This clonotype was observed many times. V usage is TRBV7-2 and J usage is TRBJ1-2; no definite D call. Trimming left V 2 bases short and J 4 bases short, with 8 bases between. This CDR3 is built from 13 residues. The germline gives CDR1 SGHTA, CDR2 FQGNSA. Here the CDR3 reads CASSLTSLYGYTF. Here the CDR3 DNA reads TGTGCCAGCAGCTTAACCAGTCTCTATGGCTACACCTTC.

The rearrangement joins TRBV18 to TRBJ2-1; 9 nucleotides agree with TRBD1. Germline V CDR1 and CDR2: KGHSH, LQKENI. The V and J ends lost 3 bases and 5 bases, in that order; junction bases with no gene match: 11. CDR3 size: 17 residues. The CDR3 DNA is TGTGCCAGCTCACCCCCCCCGGGACAGGGCGGAGACAATGAGCAGTTCTTC. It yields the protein CASSPPPGQGGDNEQFF.

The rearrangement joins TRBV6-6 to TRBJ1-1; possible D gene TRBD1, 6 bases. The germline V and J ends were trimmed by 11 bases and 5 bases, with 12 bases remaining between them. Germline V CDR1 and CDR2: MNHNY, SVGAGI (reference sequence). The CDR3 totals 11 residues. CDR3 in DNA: TGTGCCTGGGGGCCGGGAACTGAAGCTTTCTTT. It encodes CAWGPGTEAFF.

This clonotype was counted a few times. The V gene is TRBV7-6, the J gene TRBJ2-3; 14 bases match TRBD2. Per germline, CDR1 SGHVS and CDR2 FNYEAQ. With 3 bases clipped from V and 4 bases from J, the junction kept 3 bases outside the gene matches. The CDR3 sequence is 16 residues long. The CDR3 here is CASSFGLAGGPDTQYF. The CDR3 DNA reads TGTGCCAGCAGCTTTGGACTAGCGGGGGGCCCAGATACGCAGTATTTT.

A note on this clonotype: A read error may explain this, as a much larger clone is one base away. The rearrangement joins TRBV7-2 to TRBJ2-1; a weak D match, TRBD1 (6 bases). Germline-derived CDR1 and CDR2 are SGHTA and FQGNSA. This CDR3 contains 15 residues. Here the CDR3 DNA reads TGTGCCATCAGCTCTCAGGGGAAGAGCGGCAATGAGCAGTTCTTC. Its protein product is CAISSQGKSGNEQFF.

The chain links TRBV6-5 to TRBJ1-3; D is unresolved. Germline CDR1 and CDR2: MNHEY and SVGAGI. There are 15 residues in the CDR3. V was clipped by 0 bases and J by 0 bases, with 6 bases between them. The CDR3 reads CASSYSQHSGNTIYF. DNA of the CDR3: TGTGCCAGCAGTTACTCGCAGCACTCTGGAAACACCATATATTTT.

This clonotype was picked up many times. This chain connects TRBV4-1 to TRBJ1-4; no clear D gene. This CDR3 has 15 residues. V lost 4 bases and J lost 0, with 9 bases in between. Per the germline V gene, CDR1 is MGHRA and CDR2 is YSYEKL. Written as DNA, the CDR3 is TGCGCCAGCAGCCGAGAACTGACAACTAATGAAAAACTGTTTTTT. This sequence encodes CASSRELTTNEKLFF.

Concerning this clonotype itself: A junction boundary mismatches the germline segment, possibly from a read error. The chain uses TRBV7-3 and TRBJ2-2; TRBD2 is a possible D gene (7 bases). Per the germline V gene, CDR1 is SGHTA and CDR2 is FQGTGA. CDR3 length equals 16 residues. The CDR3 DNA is TGTGCCAGCAGCCGCCGTGGAGGGGGGGACACCGGGGTGCTGTTTTTT. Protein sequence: CASSRRGGGDTGVLFF.

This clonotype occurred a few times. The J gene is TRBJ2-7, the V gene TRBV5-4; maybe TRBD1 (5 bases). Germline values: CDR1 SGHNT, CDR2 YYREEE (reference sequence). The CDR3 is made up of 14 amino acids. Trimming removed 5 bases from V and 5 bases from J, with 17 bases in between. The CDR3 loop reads CASRVVGQGDEQYF. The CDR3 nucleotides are TGTGCCAGCAGGGTTGTGGGGCAGGGTGACGAGCAGTACTTC.

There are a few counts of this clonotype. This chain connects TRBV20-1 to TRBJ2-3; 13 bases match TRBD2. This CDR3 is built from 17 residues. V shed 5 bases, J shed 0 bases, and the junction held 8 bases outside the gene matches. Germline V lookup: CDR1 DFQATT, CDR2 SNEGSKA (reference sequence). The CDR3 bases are TGCAGTGCTGCAAGGACTAGCGGGGGCCGCAGCACAGATACGCAGTATTTT. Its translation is CSAARTSGGRSTDTQYF.

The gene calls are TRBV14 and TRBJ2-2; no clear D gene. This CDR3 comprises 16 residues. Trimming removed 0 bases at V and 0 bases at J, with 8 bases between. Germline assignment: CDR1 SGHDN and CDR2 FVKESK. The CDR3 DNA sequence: TGTGCCAGCAGCCAAGAGTTCAGCGCGAACACCGGGGAGCTGTTTTTT. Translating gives CASSQEFSANTGELFF.

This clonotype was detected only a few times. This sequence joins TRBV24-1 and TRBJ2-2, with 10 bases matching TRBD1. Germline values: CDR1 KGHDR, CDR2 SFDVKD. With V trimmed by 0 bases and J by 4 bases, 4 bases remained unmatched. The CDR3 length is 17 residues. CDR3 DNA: TGTGCCACCAGTGATTTGTCCGGGACAGGGGTCACCGGGGAGCTGTTTTTT. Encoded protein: CATSDLSGTGVTGELFF.

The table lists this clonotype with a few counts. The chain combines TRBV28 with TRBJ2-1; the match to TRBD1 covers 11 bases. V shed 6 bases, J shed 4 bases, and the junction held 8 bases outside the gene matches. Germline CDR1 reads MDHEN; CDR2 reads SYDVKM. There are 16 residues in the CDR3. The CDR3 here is CASSGPGTGGYNEQFF. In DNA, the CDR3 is TGTGCCAGCAGCGGCCCCGGGACAGGGGGATACAATGAGCAGTTCTTC.

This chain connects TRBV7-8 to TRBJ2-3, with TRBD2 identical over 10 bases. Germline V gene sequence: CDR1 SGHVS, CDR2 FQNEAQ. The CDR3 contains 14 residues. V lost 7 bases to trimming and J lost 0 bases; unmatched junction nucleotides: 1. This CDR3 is CASKRGGSTDTQYF. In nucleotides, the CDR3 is TGTGCCAGCAAGCGGGGGGGAAGCACAGATACGCAGTATTTT.

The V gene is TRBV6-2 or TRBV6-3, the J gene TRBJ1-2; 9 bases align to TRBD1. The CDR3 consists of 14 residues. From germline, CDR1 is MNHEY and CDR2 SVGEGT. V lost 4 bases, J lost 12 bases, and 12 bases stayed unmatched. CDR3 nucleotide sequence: TGTGCCAGCAGTTCCACGGACAGGGGCCTCGGGCACACCTTC. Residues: CASSSTDRGLGHTF.

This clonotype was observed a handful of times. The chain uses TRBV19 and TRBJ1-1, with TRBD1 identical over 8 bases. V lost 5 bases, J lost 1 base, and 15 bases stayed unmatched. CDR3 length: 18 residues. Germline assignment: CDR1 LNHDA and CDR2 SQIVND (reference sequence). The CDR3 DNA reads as TGTGCCAGTAGTTACCTGGACAGGGCGAATAGGAGGAACACTGAAGCTTTCTTT. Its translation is CASSYLDRANRRNTEAFF.

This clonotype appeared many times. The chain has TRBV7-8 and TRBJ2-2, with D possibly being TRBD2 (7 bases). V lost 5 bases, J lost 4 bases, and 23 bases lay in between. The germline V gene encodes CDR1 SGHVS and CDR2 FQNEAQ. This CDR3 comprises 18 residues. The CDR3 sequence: CASSPGEGWGGFTGELFF. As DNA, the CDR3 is TGTGCCAGCAGCCCGGGGGAAGGGTGGGGGGGCTTCACCGGGGAGCTGTTTTTT.

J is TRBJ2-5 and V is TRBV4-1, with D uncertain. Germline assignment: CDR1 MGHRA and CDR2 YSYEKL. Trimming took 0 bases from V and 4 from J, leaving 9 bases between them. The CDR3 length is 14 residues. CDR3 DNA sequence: TGCGCCAGCAGCCAAGATGCGGCCGGAGAGACCCAGTACTTC. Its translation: CASSQDAAGETQYF.